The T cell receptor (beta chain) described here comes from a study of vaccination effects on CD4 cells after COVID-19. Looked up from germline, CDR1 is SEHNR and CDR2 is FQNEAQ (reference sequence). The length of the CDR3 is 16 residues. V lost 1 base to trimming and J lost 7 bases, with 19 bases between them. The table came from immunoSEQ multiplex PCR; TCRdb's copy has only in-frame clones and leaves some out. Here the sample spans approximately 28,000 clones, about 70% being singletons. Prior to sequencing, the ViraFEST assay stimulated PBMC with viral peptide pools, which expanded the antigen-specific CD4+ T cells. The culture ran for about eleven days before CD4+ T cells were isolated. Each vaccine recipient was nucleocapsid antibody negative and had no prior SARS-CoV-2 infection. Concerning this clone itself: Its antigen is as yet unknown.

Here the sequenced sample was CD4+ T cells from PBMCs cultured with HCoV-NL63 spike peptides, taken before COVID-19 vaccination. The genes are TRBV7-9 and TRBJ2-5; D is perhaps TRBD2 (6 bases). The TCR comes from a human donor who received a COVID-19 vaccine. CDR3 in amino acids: CASSLGIAADGGTQYF. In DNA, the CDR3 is TGTGCCAGCAGCTTAGGAATAGCGGCTGATGGGGGGACCCAGTACTTC. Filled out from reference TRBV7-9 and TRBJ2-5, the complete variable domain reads DTGVSQNPRHKITKRGQNVTFRCDPISEHNRLYWYRQTLGQGPEFLTYFQNEAQLEKSRLLSDRFSAERPKGSFSTLEIQRTEQGDSAMYLCASSLGIAADGGTQYFGPGTRLLVL.